This T cell receptor beta chain was identified in a study of read filtering for tumor transcriptome and immune sequencing. Turning to the study itself: After DNase treatment, RNA was made into whole-transcriptome libraries.

From roughly 400 ng of RNA, a library with molecular barcoded alpha/delta and beta/gamma adaptors was made. In TCRdb, the reads were re-called with MiXCR into one record per CDR3 protein. Among some 40,000 distinct CDR3 sequences listed, roughly 12% were seen once. General study points: This fraction held mixed bone marrow immune cells after CD138-negative sorting.

This clonotype occurred many times. No antigen is known for it. An end of the junction does not agree with germline; a read error may underlie this. The V gene's germline CDR1 is SEHNR and CDR2 FQNEAQ (reference sequence). The CDR3 is 15 amino acids. The sample was a population of CD138-negative cells sorted from bone marrow. V and J are TRBV7-9 and TRBJ1-1, with D tentatively TRBD1 (6 bases). This TCR was sampled from a donor aged 40 or older with multiple myeloma. CDR3 DNA: TGTGCCAGCAGCGCTCCGGGACAACTGAACACTGAAGCTTCCTTT. As protein: CASSAPGQLNTEASF.